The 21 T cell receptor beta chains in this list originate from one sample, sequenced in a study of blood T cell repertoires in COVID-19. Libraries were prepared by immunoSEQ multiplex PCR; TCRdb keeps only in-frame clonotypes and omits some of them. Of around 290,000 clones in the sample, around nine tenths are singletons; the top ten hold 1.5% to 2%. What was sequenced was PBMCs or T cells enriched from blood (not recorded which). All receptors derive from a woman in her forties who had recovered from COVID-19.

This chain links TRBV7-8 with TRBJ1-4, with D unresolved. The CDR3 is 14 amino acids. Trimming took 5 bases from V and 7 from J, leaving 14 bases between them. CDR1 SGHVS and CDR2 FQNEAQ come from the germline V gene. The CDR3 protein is CASSRGGGFEKLFF. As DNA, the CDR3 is TGTGCCAGCAGCCGAGGCGGCGGATTTGAAAAACTGTTTTTT.

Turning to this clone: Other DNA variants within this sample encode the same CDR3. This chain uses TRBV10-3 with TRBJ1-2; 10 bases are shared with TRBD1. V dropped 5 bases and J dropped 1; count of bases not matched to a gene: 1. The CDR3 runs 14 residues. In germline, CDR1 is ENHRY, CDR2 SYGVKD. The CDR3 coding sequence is TGTGCCATCAGTAGGACAGGGGGTAACTATGGCTACACCTTC. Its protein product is CAISRTGGNYGYTF.

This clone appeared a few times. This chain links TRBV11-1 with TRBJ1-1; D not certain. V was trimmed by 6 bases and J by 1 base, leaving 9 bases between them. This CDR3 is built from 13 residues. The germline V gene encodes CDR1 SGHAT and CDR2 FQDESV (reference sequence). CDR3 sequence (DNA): TGTGCCAGCAGTCGTACAGAGAACACTGAAGCTTTCTTT. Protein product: CASSRTENTEAFF.

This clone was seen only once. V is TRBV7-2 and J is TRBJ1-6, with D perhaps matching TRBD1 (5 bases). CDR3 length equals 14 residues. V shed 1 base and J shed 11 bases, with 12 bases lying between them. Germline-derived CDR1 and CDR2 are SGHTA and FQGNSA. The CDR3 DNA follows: TGTGCCAGCAGCTTAGGTCGGGGGTACGCACCCCTCCACTTT. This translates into CASSLGRGYAPLHF.

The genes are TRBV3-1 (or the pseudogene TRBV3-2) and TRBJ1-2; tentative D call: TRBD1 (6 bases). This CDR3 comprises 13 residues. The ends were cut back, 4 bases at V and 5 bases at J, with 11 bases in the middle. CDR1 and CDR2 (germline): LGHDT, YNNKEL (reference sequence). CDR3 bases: TGTGCCAGCAGCCCACAGGGTTTTTATGGCTACACCTTC. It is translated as CASSPQGFYGYTF.

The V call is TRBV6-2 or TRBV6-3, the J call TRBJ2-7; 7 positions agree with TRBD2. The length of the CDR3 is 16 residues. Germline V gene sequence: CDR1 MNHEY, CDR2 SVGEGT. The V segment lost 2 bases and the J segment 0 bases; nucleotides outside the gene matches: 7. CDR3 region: CASSYLGGLSSYEQYF. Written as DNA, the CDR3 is TGTGCCAGCAGTTACCTCGGGGGACTAAGCTCCTACGAGCAGTACTTC.

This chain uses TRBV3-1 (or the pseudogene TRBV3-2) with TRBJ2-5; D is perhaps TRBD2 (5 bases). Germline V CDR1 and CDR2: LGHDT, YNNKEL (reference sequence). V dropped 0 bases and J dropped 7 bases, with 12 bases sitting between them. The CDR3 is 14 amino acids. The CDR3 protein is CASSQDWVRGTQYF. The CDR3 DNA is TGTGCCAGCAGCCAAGATTGGGTCCGGGGGACCCAGTACTTC.

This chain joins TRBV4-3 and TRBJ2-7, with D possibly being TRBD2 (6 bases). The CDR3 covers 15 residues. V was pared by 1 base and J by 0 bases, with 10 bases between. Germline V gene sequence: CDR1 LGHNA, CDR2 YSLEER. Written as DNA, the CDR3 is TGCGCCAGCAGCCAAGTGGGGGGACCCTCCTACGAGCAGTACTTC. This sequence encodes CASSQVGGPSYEQYF.

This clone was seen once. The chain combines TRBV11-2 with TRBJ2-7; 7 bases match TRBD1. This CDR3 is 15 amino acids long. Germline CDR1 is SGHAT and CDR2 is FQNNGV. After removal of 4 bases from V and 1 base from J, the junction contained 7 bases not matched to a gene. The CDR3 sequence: CASSSDRLLSYEQYF. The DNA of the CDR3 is TGTGCCAGCAGCTCGGACAGGCTCCTTTCCTACGAGCAGTACTTC.

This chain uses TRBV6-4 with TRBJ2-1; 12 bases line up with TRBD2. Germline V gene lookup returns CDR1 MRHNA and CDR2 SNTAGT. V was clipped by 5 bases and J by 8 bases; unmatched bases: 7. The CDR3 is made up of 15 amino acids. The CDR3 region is CASSSETSGGYEQFF. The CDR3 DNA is TGTGCCAGCAGTTCCGAGACTAGCGGGGGCTATGAGCAGTTCTTC.

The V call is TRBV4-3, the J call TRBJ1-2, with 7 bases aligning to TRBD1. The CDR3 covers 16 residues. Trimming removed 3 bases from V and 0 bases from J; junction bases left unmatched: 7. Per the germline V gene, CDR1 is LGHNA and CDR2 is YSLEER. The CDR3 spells CASSQQTTGTNYGYTF. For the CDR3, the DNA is TGCGCCAGCAGCCAGCAAACGACAGGGACTAACTATGGCTACACCTTC.

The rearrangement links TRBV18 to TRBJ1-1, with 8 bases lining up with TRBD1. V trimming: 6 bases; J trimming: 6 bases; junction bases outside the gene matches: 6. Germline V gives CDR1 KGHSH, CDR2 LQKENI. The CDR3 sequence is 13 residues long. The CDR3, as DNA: TGTGCCAGCTCCACAGGGGGGGCGGCTGAAGCTTTCTTT. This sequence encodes CASSTGGAAEAFF.

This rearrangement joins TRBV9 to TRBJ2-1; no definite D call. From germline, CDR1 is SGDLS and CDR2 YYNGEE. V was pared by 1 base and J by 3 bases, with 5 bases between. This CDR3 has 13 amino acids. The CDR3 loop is CASSVQDYNEQFF. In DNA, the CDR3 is TGTGCCAGCAGCGTACAGGACTACAATGAGCAGTTCTTC.

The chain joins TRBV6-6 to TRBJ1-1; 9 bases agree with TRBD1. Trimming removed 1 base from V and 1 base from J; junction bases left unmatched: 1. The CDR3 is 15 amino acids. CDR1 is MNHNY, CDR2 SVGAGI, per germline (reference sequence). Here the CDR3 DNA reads TGTGCCAGCAGTTACTTGGGACAGGGGAACACTGAAGCTTTCTTT. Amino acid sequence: CASSYLGQGNTEAFF.

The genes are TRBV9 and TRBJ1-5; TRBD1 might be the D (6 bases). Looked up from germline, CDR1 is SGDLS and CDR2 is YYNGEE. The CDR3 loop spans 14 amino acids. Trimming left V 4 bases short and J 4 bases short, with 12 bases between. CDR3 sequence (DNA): TGTGCCAGCAGCCCTGGACAGAAGAATCAGCCCCAGCATTTT. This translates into CASSPGQKNQPQHF.

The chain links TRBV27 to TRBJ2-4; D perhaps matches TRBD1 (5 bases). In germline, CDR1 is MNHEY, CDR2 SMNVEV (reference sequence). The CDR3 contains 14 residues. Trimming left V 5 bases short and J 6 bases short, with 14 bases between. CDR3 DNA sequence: TGTGCCAGCAGTACTCGGACATCGGGAAACATTCAGTACTTC. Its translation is CASSTRTSGNIQYF.

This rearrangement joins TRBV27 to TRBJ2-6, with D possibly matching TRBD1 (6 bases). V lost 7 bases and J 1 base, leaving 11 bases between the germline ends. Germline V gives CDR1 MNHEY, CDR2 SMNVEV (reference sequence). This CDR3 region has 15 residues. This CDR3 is CASTSRGSGANVLTF. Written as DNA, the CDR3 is TGTGCCAGCACCTCTAGGGGGTCTGGGGCCAACGTCCTGACTTTC.

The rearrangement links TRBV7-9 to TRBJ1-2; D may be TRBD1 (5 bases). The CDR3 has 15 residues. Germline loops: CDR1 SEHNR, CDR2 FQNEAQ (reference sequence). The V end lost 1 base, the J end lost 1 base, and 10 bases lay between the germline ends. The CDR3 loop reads CASSLGQGGNYGYTF. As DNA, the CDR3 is TGTGCCAGCAGCTTAGGGCAGGGAGGTAACTATGGCTACACCTTC. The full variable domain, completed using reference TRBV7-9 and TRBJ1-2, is DTGVSQNPRHKITKRGQNVTFRCDPISEHNRLYWYRQTLGQGPEFLTYFQNEAQLEKSRLLSDRFSAERPKGSFSTLEIQRTEQGDSAMYLCASSLGQGGNYGYTFGSGTRLTVV.

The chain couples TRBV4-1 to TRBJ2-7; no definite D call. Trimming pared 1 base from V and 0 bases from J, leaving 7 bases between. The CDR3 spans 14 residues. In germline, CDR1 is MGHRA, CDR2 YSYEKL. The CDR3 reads CASSQAANSYEQYF. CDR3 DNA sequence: TGCGCCAGCAGCCAAGCAGCGAACTCCTACGAGCAGTACTTC.

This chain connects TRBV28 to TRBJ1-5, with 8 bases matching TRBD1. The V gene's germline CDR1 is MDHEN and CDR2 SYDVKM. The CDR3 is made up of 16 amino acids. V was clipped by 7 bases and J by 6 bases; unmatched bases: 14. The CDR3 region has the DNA TGTGCCAGCAACTCCTTGAAGACAGGGGTAGGTCAGCCCCAGCATTTT. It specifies CASNSLKTGVGQPQHF.

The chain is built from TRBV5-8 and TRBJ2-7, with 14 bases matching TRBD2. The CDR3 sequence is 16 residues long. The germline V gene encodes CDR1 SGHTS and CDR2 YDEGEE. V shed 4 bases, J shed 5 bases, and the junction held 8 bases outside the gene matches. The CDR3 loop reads CASSLGLAGGPDEQYF. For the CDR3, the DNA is TGTGCCAGCAGCCTAGGACTAGCGGGAGGCCCAGACGAGCAGTACTTC.